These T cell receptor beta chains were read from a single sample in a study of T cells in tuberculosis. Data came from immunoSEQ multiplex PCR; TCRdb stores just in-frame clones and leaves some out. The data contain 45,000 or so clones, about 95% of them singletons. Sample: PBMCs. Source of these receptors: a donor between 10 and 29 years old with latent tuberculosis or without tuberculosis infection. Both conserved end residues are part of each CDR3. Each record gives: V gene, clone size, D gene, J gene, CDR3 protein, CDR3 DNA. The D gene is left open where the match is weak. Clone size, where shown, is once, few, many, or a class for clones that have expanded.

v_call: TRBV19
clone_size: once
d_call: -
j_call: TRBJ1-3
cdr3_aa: CASSISGANTIYF
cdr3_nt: TGTGCCAGTAGTATCTCGGGTGCAAACACCATATATTTT

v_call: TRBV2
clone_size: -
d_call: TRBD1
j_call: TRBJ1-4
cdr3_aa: CATSTGGGRANEKLFF
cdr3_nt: TGTGCCACCTCGACAGGGGGAGGTAGGGCTAATGAAAAACTGTTTTTT

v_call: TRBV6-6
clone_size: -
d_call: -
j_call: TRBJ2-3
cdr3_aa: CASSYSLRESTDTQYF
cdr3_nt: TGTGCCAGCAGTTACTCTTTGAGGGAGAGCACAGATACGCAGTATTTT

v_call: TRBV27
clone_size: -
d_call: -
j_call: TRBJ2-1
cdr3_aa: CASSFVWPPSYNEQFF
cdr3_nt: TGTGCCAGCAGTTTCGTTTGGCCCCCTTCCTACAATGAGCAGTTCTTC

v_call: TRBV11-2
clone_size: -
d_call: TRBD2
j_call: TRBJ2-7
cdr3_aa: CASSFELAAYEQYF
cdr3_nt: TGTGCCAGCAGCTTCGAACTAGCGGCTTACGAGCAGTACTTC

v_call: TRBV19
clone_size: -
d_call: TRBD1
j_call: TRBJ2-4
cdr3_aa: CASSKLQGDFGKNIQYF
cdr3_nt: TGTGCCAGTAGTAAACTACAGGGGGATTTCGGCAAAAACATTCAGTACTTC

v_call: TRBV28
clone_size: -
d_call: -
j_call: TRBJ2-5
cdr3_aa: CASSLWRVRGETQYF
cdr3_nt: TGTGCCAGCAGTTTATGGAGGGTTCGAGGCGAGACCCAGTACTTC

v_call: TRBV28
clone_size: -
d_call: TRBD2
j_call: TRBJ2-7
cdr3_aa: CASRSRLAGGPSSYEQYF
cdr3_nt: TGTGCCAGCAGGTCCAGACTAGCGGGAGGCCCTAGCTCCTACGAGCAGTACTTC

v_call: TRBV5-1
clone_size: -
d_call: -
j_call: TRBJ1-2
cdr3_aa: CASSYSDSTPNYGYTF
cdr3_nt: TGCGCCAGCAGCTACTCGGACAGTACCCCTAACTATGGCTACACCTTC

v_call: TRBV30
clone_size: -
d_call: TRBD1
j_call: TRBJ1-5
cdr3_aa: CAWNTGGQPQHF
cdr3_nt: TGTGCCTGGAATACAGGGGGTCAGCCCCAGCATTTT

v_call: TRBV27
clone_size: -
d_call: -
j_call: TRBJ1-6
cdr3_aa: CASSSGSYNSPLHF
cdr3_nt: TGTGCCAGCAGTTCCGGGAGTTATAATTCACCCCTCCACTTT

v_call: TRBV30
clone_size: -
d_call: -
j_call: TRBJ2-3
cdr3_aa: CAWSVQRDTQYF
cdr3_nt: TGTGCCTGGAGTGTACAGAGAGATACGCAGTATTTT

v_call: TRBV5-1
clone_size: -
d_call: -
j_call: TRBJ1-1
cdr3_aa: CASSLKRNTEAFF
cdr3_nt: TGCGCCAGCAGCTTGAAGAGGAACACTGAAGCTTTCTTT

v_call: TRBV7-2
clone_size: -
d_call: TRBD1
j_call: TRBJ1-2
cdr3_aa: CASSYEPGQGVGYTF
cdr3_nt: TGTGCCAGCAGTTACGAACCGGGACAGGGGGTCGGCTACACCTTC

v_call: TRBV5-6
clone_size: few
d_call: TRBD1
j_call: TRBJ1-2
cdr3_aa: CASSLGQGDYGYTF
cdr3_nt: TGTGCCAGCAGCCTAGGACAGGGGGACTATGGCTACACCTTC

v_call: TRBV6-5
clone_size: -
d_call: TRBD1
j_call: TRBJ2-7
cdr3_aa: CASSYSGTGGYEQYF
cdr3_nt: TGTGCCAGCAGTTACTCAGGGACAGGGGGCTACGAGCAGTACTTC

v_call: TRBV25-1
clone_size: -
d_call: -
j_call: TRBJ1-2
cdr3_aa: CASSESLGASGYTF
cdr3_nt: TGTGCCAGCAGTGAATCTTTGGGGGCGAGTGGCTACACCTTC

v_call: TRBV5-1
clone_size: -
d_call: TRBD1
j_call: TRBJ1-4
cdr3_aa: CASSSGQGTEKLFF
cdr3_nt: TGCGCCAGCAGCTCCGGACAGGGTACTGAAAAACTGTTTTTT

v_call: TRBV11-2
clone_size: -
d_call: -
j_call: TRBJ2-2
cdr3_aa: CASSLGTRGTGELFF
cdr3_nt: TGTGCCAGCAGCCTCGGGACTCGGGGCACCGGGGAGCTGTTTTTT

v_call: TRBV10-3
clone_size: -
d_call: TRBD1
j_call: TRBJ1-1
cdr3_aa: CAISDAGQAYTEAFF
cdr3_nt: TGTGCCATCAGTGACGCGGGACAGGCTTACACTGAAGCTTTCTTT

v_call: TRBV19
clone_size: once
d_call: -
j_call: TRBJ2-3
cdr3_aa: CASSPRFTDTQYF
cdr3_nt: TGTGCCAGTAGTCCCCGGTTCACAGATACGCAGTATTTT

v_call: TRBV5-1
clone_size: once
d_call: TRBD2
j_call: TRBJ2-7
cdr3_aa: CASSLTSGSIYEQYF
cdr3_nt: TGCGCCAGCAGCTTGACTAGCGGGAGCATCTACGAGCAGTACTTC